This paragraph reports one T cell receptor (beta chain). These data come from a study of blood T cell repertoires in COVID-19. The CDR3 loop spans 12 amino acids. Losses at the gene ends were 10 bases for V and 2 bases for J; bases not matched to a gene: 4. Germline-derived CDR1 and CDR2 are MNHEY and SMNVEV (reference sequence). Authors' processing steps: Scientists estimated how many nucleated cells there were by amplifying reference gene primers. Measured with immunoSEQ multiplex PCR; TCRdb has only the in-frame clones, and not every one. The V and J calls and clone size come from that table; D and trimming were worked out from the DNA. The table lists 140,000 or so clones, 88% of them singletons.

This sequence joins TRBV27 and TRBJ1-2, with 7 bases lining up with TRBD1. The sample consisted of peripheral blood. The origin of this receptor is a man in his 70s with acute or convalescent COVID-19. CDR3 sequence reads: CATKGANYGYTF. CDR3 DNA: TGTGCCACCAAGGGGGCAAACTATGGCTACACCTTC.